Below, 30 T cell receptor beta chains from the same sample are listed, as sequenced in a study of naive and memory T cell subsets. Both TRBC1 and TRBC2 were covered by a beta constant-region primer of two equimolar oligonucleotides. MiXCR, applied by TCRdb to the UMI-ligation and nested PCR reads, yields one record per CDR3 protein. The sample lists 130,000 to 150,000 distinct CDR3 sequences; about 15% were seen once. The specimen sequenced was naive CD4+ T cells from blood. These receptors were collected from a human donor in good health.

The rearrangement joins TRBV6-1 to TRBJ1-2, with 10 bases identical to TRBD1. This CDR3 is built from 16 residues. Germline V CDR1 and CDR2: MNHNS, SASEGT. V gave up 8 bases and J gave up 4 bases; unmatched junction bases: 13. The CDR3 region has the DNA TGTGCCAGCCACTTCGGGACAGGGGATGGACGCTATGGCTACACCTTC. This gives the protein CASHFGTGDGRYGYTF.

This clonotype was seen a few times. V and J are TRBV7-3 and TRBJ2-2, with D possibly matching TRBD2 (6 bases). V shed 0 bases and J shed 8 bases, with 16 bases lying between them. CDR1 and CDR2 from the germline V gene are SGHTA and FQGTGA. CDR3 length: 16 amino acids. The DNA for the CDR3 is TGTGCCAGCAGCTTAACAGCGCCCCTTGGGACTGGGGAGCTGTTTTTT. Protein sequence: CASSLTAPLGTGELFF.

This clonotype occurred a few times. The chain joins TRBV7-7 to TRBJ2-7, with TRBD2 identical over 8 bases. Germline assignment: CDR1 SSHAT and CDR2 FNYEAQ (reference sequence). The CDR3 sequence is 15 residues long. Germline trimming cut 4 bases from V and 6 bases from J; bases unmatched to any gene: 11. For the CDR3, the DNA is TGTGCCAGCAGCTCCCACGTTAGCGGGACGTTCGAGCAGTACTTC. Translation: CASSSHVSGTFEQYF.

Here the CDR3 reads CASSDGQGRDEQYF. CDR3 bases: TGTGCCAGCAGTGATGGACAGGGTCGGGACGAGCAGTACTTC. This chain links TRBV2 with TRBJ2-7, with 8 bases identical to TRBD1. Germline CDR1 and CDR2: SNHLY and FYNNEI. The CDR3 is made up of 14 amino acids. Trimming took 3 bases from V and 5 from J; bases not matched to a gene: 6.

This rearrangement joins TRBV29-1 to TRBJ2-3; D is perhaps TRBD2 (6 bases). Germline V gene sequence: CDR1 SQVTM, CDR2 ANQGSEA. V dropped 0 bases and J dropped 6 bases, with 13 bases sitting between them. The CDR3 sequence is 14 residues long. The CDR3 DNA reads TGCAGCGTTGAAGAGGGAGGCCCTTTGGATACGCAGTATTTT. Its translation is CSVEEGGPLDTQYF.

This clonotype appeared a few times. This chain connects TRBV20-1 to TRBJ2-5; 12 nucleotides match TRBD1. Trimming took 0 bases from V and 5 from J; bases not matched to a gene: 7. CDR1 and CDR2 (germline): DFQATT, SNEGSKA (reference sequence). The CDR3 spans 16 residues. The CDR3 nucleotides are TGCAGTGCTAGAGATGAGGGACAGGGGGCGAGGGAGACCCAGTACTTC. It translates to CSARDEGQGARETQYF.

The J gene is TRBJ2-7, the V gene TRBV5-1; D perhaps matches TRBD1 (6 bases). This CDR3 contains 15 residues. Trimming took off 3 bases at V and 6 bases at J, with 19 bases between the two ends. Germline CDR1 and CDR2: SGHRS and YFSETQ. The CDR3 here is CASSYGTFLLPEQYF. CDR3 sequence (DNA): TGCGCCAGCAGCTACGGGACATTTCTTCTCCCCGAGCAGTACTTC.

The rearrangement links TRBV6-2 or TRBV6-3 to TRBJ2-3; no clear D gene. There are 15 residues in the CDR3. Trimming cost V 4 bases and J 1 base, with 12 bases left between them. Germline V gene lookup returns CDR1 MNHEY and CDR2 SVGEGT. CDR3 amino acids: CASSFLLDGTDTQYF. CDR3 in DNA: TGTGCCAGCAGTTTTCTCTTGGATGGCACAGATACGCAGTATTTT.

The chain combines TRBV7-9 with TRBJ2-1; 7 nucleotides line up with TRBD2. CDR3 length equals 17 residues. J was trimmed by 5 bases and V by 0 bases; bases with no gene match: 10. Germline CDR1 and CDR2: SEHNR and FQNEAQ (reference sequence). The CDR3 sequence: CASSLASGLGCNNEQFF. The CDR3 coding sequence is TGTGCCAGCAGCTTAGCATCTGGACTAGGGTGTAACAATGAGCAGTTCTTC.

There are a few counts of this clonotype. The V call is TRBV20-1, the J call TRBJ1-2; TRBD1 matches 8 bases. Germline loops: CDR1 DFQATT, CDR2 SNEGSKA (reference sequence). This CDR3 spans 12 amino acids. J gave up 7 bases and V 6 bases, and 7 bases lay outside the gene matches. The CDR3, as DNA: TGCAGTGCCCGTACAGGGGGGGGTGGCTACACCTTC. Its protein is CSARTGGGGYTF.

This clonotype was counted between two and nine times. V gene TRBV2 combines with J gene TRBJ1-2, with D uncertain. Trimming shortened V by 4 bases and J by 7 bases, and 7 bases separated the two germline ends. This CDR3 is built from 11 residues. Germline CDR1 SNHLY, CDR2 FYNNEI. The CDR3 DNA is TGTGCCAGCAGTGTCGGGTCTGGCTACACCTTC. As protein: CASSVGSGYTF.

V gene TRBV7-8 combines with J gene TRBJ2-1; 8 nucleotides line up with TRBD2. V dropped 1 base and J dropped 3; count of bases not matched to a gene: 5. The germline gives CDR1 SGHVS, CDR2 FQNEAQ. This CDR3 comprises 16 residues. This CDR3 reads CASSLVDGRVYNEQFF. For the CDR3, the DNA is TGTGCCAGCAGCTTAGTGGACGGGAGGGTCTACAATGAGCAGTTCTTC. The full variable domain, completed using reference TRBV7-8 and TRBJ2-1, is GAGVSQSPRYKVAKRGQDVALRCDPISGHVSLFWYQQALGQGPEFLTYFQNEAQLDKSGLPSDRFFAERPEGSVSTLKIQRTQQEDSAVYLCASSLVDGRVYNEQFFGPGTRLTVL.

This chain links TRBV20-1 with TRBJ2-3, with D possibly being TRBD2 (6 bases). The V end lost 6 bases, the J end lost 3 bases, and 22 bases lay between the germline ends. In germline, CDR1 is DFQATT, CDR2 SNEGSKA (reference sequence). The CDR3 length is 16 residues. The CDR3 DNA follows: TGCAGTGCCCTCCACGCTAGCGACGCCGCGACAGATACGCAGTATTTT. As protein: CSALHASDAATDTQYF.

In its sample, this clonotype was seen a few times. CDR3 residues: CASSTQGHEQFF. The CDR3 DNA is TGTGCCAGCAGTACCCAGGGGCATGAGCAGTTCTTC. V is TRBV6-6 and J is TRBJ2-1; a weak D match, TRBD1 (6 bases). Germline CDR1 and CDR2: MNHNY and SVGAGI (reference sequence). The CDR3 is 12 amino acids. With 5 bases removed from V and 8 bases from J, the gap between germline ends came to 10 bases.

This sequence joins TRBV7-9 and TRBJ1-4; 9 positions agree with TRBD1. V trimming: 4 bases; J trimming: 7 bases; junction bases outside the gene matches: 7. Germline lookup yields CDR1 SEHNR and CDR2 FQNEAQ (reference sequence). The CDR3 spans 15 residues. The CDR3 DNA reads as TGTGCCAGCAGCTCAACGACAGGGGGTAGTGAAAAACTGTTTTTT. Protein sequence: CASSSTTGGSEKLFF.

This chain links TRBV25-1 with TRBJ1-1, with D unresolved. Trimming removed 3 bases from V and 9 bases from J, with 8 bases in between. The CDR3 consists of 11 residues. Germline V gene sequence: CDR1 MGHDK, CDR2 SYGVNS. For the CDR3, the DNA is TGTGCCAGCAGTGAGGGCCCTAAAGCTTTCTTT. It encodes CASSEGPKAFF.

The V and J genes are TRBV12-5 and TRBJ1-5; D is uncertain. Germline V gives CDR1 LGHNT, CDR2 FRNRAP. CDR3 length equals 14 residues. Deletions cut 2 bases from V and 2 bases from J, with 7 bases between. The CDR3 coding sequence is TGTGCTAGTGGTTTGAACGGGGGCAATCAGCCCCAGCATTTT. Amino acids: CASGLNGGNQPQHF. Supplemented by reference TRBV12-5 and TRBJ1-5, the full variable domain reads DARVTQTPRHKVTEMGQEVTMRCQPILGHNTVFWYRQTMMQGLELLAYFRNRAPLDDSGMPKDRFSAEMPDATLATLKIQPSEPRDSAVYFCASGLNGGNQPQHFGDGTRLSIL.

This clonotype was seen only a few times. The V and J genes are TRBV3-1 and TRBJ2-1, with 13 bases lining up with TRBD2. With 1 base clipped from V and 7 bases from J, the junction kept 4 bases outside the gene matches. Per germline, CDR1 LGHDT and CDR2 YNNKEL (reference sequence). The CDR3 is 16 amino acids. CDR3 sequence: CASSQGLAGGWNEQFF. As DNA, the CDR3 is TGTGCCAGCAGCCAAGGACTAGCGGGGGGCTGGAATGAGCAGTTCTTC.

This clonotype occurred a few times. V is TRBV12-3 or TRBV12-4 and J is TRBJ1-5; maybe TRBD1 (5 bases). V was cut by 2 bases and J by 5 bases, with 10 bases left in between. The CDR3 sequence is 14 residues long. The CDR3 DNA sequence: TGTGCCAGCAGTTTAAGGCCACAGGATCAGCCCCAGCATTTT. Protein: CASSLRPQDQPQHF.

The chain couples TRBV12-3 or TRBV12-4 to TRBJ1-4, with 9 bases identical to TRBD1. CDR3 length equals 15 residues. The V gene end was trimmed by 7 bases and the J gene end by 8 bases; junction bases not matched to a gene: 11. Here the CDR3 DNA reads TGTGCCAGCACCTTAAACAGGGGGCGCAGGGAAAAACTGTTTTTT. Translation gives CASTLNRGRREKLFF.

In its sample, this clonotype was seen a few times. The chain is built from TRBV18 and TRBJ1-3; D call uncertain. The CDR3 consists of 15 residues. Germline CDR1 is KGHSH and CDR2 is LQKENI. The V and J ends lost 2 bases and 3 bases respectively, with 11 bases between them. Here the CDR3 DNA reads TGTGCCAGCTCACCAATGAGGGCGGATGGAAACACCATATATTTT. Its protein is CASSPMRADGNTIYF.

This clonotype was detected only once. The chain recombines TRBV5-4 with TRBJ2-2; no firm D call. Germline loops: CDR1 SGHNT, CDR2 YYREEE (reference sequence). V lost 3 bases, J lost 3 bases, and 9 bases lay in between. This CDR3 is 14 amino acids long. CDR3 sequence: CASSWPSHTGELFF. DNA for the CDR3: TGTGCCAGCAGCTGGCCCTCCCACACCGGGGAGCTGTTTTTT.

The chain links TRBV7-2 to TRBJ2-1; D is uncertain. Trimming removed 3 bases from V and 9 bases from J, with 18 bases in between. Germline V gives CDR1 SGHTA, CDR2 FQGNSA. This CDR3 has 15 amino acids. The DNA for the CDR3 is TGTGCCAGCAGCTTTTCCGGGCTTCCTCCCTTTGAGCAGTTCTTC. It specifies CASSFSGLPPFEQFF.

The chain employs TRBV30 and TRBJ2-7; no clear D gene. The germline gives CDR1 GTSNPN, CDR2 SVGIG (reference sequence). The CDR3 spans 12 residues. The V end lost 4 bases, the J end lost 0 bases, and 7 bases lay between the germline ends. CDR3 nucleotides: TGTGCCTGGACCGCTAGCTCCTACGAGCAGTACTTC. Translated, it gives CAWTASSYEQYF.

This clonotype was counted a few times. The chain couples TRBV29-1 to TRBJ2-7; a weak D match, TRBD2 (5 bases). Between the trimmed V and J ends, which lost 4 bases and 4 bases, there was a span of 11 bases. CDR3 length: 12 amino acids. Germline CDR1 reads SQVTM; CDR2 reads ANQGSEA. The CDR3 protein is CSVGRELYEQYF. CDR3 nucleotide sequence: TGCAGCGTTGGCCGGGAACTATACGAGCAGTACTTC.

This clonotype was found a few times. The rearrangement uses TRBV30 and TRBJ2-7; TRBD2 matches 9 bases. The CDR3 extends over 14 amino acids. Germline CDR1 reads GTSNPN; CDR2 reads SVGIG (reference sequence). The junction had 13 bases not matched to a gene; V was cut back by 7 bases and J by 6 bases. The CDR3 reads CAFAPAGGVGEQYF. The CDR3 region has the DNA TGTGCCTTCGCCCCAGCGGGAGGAGTGGGCGAGCAGTACTTC.

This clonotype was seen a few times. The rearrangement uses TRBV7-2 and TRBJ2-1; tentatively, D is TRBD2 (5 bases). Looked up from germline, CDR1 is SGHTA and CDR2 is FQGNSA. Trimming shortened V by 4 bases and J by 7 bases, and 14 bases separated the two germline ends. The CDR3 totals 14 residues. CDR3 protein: CASSSPLGLNEQFF. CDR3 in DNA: TGTGCCAGCAGCTCCCCACTAGGATTGAATGAGCAGTTCTTC.

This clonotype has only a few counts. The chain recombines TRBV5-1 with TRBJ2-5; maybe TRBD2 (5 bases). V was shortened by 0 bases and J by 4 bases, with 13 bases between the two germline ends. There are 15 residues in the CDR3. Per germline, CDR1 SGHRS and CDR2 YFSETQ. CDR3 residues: CASSLAIGERETQYF. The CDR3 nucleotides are TGCGCCAGCAGCTTGGCCATCGGGGAGCGAGAGACCCAGTACTTC.

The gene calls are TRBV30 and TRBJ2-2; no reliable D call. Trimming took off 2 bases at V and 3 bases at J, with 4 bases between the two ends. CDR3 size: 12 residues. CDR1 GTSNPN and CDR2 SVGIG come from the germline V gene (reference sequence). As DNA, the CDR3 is TGTGCCTGGAGTTCATACACCGGGGAGCTGTTTTTT. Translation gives CAWSSYTGELFF.

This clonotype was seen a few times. As DNA, the CDR3 is TGTGCCTGGGATCTGACAGGGGCGGACACTGAAGCTTTCTTT. Amino acid sequence: CAWDLTGADTEAFF. The V and J genes are TRBV30 and TRBJ1-1, with 8 bases aligning to TRBD1. The germline V gene encodes CDR1 GTSNPN and CDR2 SVGIG (reference sequence). This CDR3 is 14 amino acids long. V shed 5 bases and J 3 bases; nucleotides not matched to a gene: 8.